This paragraph reports one TCR beta chain. The source of the sample is a study of shared clonotypes between healthy human individuals. Sequencing was at deep level. Repertoires were generated with immunoSEQ multiplex PCR, while TCRdb's copy carries only in-frame clones and drops some. The table has about 2.3 million clones, about 90% seen once. The sample consisted of naive CD4+ T cells from PBMCs. Subset meaning: CD45RA+ positively selected. The TCR comes from a man aged 18 to 30 in good health. Some clones in this sample may be carry-over from other donors' samples.

The CDR3 sequence: CASSEVSLLPYEQYF. CDR3 DNA: TGTGCCAGCAGTGAAGTTTCCCTTCTACCCTACGAGCAGTACTTC. This chain uses TRBV6-1 with TRBJ2-7; D gene unclear. This CDR3 contains 15 residues. V gave up 1 base and J gave up 2 bases, with 12 bases separating them. The germline V gene has CDR1 MNHNS and CDR2 SASEGT.